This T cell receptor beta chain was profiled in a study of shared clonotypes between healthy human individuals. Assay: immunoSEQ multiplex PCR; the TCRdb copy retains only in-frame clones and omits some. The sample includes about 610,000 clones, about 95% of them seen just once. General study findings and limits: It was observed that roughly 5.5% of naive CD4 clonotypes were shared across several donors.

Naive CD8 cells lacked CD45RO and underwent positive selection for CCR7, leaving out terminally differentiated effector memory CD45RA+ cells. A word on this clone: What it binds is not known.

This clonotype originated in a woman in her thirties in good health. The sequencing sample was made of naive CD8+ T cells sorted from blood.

The CDR3 DNA reads TGTGCCAGCAGTGAAACCCGCCCAGGCCCTTACAATGAGCAGTTCTTC. Its protein is CASSETRPGPYNEQFF. This chain uses TRBV2 with TRBJ2-1, with D unclear. V lost 2 bases, J lost 4 bases, and 15 bases lay in between. This CDR3 contains 16 residues. Germline CDR1 is SNHLY and CDR2 is FYNNEI.